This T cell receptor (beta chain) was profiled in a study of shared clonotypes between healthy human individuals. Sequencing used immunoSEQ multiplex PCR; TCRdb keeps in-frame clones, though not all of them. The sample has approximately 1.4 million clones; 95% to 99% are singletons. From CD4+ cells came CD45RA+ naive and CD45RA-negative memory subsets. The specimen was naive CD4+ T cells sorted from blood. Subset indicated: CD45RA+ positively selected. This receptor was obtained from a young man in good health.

DNA of the CDR3: TGTGCCAGCAGCAGGGACTATACCTACGAGCAGTACTTC. It encodes CASSRDYTYEQYF. The J gene is TRBJ2-7, the V gene TRBV7-2, with 7 bases fitting TRBD2. The CDR3 extends over 13 amino acids. After removal of 5 bases from V and 2 bases from J, the junction contained 3 bases not matched to a gene. Germline V gene lookup returns CDR1 SGHTA and CDR2 FQGNSA.